This is a list of T cell receptor beta chains from one sample in a study of blood T cell repertoires in COVID-19. This table comes from immunoSEQ multiplex PCR, and its TCRdb copy is limited to in-frame clones, with some not included. The sample records 39,000 or so clones, about four fifths being singletons. Material: peripheral blood. These receptors were collected from a man in his forties with active or convalescent COVID-19. Both conserved end residues are part of each CDR3. The D gene is left open where the match is weak. Clone size, where shown, is once, few, many, or a class for clones that have expanded.

TRBJ1-2 few TRBV29-1 . TGCAGCGTTGAAGTCACTGATTCGGTGGGCTACACCTTC CSVEVTDSVGYTF
TRBJ2-2 . TRBV19 . TGTGCCAGTAGTATACCCAGGGGTAGGAGGACCGGGGAGCTGTTTTTT CASSIPRGRRTGELFF
TRBJ1-3 . TRBV15 . TGTGCCACCAGCAGAGATAGAGGTAGTGGAAACACCATATATTTT CATSRDRGSGNTIYF
TRBJ2-1 once TRBV18 TRBD2 TGTGCCAGCTCCCCGGGACTAGCCTTTTCGAGCTCCTACAATGAGCAGTTCTTC CASSPGLAFSSSYNEQFF
TRBJ1-3 . TRBV19 TRBD1 TGTGCCAGTAGTTTTCAGACAGGGGAAAACACCATATATTTT CASSFQTGENTIYF
TRBJ1-2 . TRBV29-1 TRBD1 TGCAGCGTTGAAGAAGGGGTAATAGGACAGGGAATTGGCTACACCTTC CSVEEGVIGQGIGYTF
TRBJ1-5 . TRBV6-1 TRBD1 TGTGCCAGCAGTGAACAGGGGGCGAGACAGCCCCAGCATTTT CASSEQGARQPQHF
TRBJ2-2 . TRBV5-6 . TGTGCCAGCAGCTTCTCCACCGGGGAGCTGTTTTTT CASSFSTGELFF
TRBJ1-6 few TRBV5-5 . TGTGCCAGCAGCATTACTCCCCCGGGTAATTCACCCCTCCACTTT CASSITPPGNSPLHF
TRBJ2-5 . TRBV29-1 . TGCAGCGTTGGGGATGGGGGGGGCACCTCGGAGACCCAGTACTTC CSVGDGGGTSETQYF
TRBJ2-3 . TRBV9 . TGTGCCAGCAGCGGTGGCCCCGGAGGAGATACGCAGTATTTT CASSGGPGGDTQYF
TRBJ2-3 once TRBV5-1 TRBD2 TGCGCCAGCAGCTTGGGACTAGCGGCAGATACGCAGTATTTT CASSLGLAADTQYF
TRBJ1-2 few TRBV2 . TGTGCCAGCAACTTTAATGAGAGGGTCGGAGGCTACACCTTC CASNFNERVGGYTF
TRBJ1-1 . TRBV7-9 . TGTGCCAGCAGTCCAGGAAGCAGCACGGAAGCTTTCTTT CASSPGSSTEAFF
TRBJ2-3 . TRBV5-1 . TGCGCCAGCAGCCCAGGGTCCCGCACAGATACGCAGTATTTT CASSPGSRTDTQYF
TRBJ1-1 . TRBV4-1 . TGCGCCAGCAGCCAAGAGGCAGGACTGATAGCTTTCTTT CASSQEAGLIAFF
TRBJ1-1 once TRBV7-2 . TGTGCCAGCAGCGTTTCAGGCATGAACACTGAAGCTTTCTTT CASSVSGMNTEAFF
TRBJ1-1 . TRBV12-5 . TGTGCTAGTGGTTTGGTGAGCGGGGCTCGAGACACTGAAGCTTTCTTT CASGLVSGARDTEAFF
TRBJ1-1 . TRBV14 TRBD1 TGTGCCAGCAGCCCTCACAGGGGCGTCATGAACACTGAAGCTTTCTTT CASSPHRGVMNTEAFF
TRBJ2-3 few TRBV5-1 . TGCGCCAGCAGCCCCGGACAGTACACAGATACGCAGTATTTT CASSPGQYTDTQYF
TRBJ2-5 . TRBV11-2 TRBD2 TGTGCCAGCAGCGTCAGACTAGCGGGGGATCCAGAGACCCAGTACTTC CASSVRLAGDPETQYF
TRBJ2-5 . TRBV9 . TGTGCCAGCAGCGTAGACAGCGGGCCAGAAGAGACCCAGTACTTC CASSVDSGPEETQYF
TRBJ1-3 . TRBV7-2 . TGTGCCAGCAGATCAGCGGTATCTGGAAACACCATATATTTT CASRSAVSGNTIYF
TRBJ1-5 few TRBV4-2 TRBD1 TGTGCCAGCAGGACCCGACAGGGTGATCAGCCCCAGCATTTT CASRTRQGDQPQHF
TRBJ2-7 . TRBV5-1 . TGCGCCAGCAGCTTGGGGACAGTCCAAAAATCATACGAGCAGTACTTC CASSLGTVQKSYEQYF
TRBJ2-7 . TRBV4-1 TRBD1 TGCGCCAGCAGCCAAGATGATACGGACAGGGTCCACGAGCAGTACTTC CASSQDDTDRVHEQYF
TRBJ2-2 . TRBV21-1 . TGTGCCAGCAGCATCCGACTCATACCGAACACCGGGGAGCTGTTTTTT CASSIRLIPNTGELFF
TRBJ1-2 few TRBV4-3 TRBD1 TGCGCCAGCAGCCAGGCTACCGGGACAGCAGGGGGCTACACCTTC CASSQATGTAGGYTF
TRBJ1-1 . TRBV5-1 . TGCGCCAGCAGCTTGGAGACAAGGAACACTGAAGCTTTCTTT CASSLETRNTEAFF
TRBJ1-5 . TRBV19 . TGTGCCAGTAGTCCCCAGGCAGGGGTCAATCAGCCCCAGCATTTT CASSPQAGVNQPQHF
TRBJ1-3 . TRBV6-1 . TGTGCCAGCAGTGAACCAGGGAGGTCAAACACCATATATTTT CASSEPGRSNTIYF
TRBJ1-1 . TRBV7-2 . TGTGCCAGCAGCAATACAGGGGAAGCTTTCTTT CASSNTGEAFF
TRBJ2-1 . TRBV19 TRBD2 TGTGCCAGTAGTAAGCGGGGATTGGGGAATGAGCAGTTCTTC CASSKRGLGNEQFF
TRBJ2-3 . TRBV10-3 TRBD2 TGTGCCATCAGCCCCAGGTTCAGCGGGAGTACAGATACGCAGTATTTT CAISPRFSGSTDTQYF
TRBJ2-3 . TRBV2 TRBD2 TGTGCCAGCAGTTTAGCGGGAGGGCCCGGATGGAAGGATACGCAGTATTTT CASSLAGGPGWKDTQYF
TRBJ1-3 . TRBV7-6 . TGTGCCAGCACCCGGTCAGGGCCATCTGGAAACACCATATATTTT CASTRSGPSGNTIYF
TRBJ1-1 . TRBV10-3 . TGTGCCATCAGTCTAGAACAGGGGAACACTGAAGCTTTCTTT CAISLEQGNTEAFF
TRBJ2-3 . TRBV29-1 . TGCAGCGTTGATCACTACACAGATACGCAGTATTTT CSVDHYTDTQYF
TRBJ2-2 . TRBV6-5 . TGTGCCAGCACCGAAACCGGGACAGAGCTGTTTTTT CASTETGTELFF
TRBJ2-1 . TRBV5-4 . TGTGCCAGCACCCCCGAGGATGATGTCTTC CASTPEDDVF
TRBJ2-7 . TRBV5-1 TRBD2 TGCGCCAGCAGCTTGGGGGGAATGCTAGCGGACTCCTACGAGCAGTACTTC CASSLGGMLADSYEQYF
TRBJ1-1 . TRBV6-5 . TGTGCCAGCAGTTACTCGTCCAGACAGAACACTGAAGCTTTCTTT CASSYSSRQNTEAFF
TRBJ2-7 . TRBV27 . TGTGCCAGCAGTTTAGTGGGGGCCCCCTACGAGCAGTACTTC CASSLVGAPYEQYF
TRBJ1-1 . TRBV18 . TGTGCCAGCTCACCACAACGGCAGGGTGAAGCTTTCTTT CASSPQRQGEAFF
TRBJ2-2 . TRBV2 . TGTGCCAGCAGTGCCTTTGAGTCCGGGGAGCTGTTTTTT CASSAFESGELFF
TRBJ1-3 . TRBV7-8 TRBD1 TGTGCCAGCAGCAACCGGGACAGGATTAACTCTGGAAACACCATATATTTT CASSNRDRINSGNTIYF
TRBJ1-1 . TRBV5-1 . TGCGCCAGCAGCTTAGAAACCCCGGGTAGCACTGAAGCTTTCTTT CASSLETPGSTEAFF
TRBJ1-6 . TRBV21-1 . TGTGCCAGCAGCGCTACAGGGTCCTATAATTCACCCCTCCACTTT CASSATGSYNSPLHF
TRBJ1-6 . TRBV3-1/TRBV3-2 . TGTGCCAGCAGCCACCGAGGGTCACCCCTCCACTTT CASSHRGSPLHF
TRBJ1-1 . TRBV5-4 . TGTGCCAGCAGCTTAGACTCGCGATCGAACACTGAAGCTTTCTTT CASSLDSRSNTEAFF
TRBJ1-4 few TRBV24-1 TRBD1 TGTGCCACCAGTGATCCTGGACAGGGAAATGAAAAACTGTTTTTT CATSDPGQGNEKLFF
TRBJ1-1 . TRBV12-3/TRBV12-4 . TGTGCCAGCAGTTCTTTCACTGAAGCTTTCTTT CASSSFTEAFF
TRBJ1-5 . TRBV30 . TGTGCCTGGAGTCCTGGAGTTCAGCCCCAGCATTTT CAWSPGVQPQHF
TRBJ1-6 . TRBV28 TRBD1 TGTGCCAGCGGCCTCGCACGGGACAGGGGTTCACCCCTCCACTTT CASGLARDRGSPLHF
TRBJ1-5 . TRBV21-1 . TGTGCCAGCCGTTATTACACCGCAACAAATCAGCCCCAGCATTTT CASRYYTATNQPQHF
TRBJ1-6 . TRBV2 TRBD1 TGTGCCAGCGAAGGACAGGGAAATTCACCCCTCCACTTT CASEGQGNSPLHF
TRBJ1-5 . TRBV6-5 . TGTGCCAGCAGTTACCTTCAGGGGCAGCCCCAGCATTTT CASSYLQGQPQHF
TRBJ1-4 . TRBV2 . TGTGCCAGCAAGTGGGAGGTGTTTACTAATGAAAAACTGTTTTTT CASKWEVFTNEKLFF
TRBJ2-6 . TRBV19 . TGTGCCAGTAGACAGAGGGCTGGGGCCAACGTCCTGACTTTC CASRQRAGANVLTF